The 29 T cell receptor beta chains below all came from one sample that was sequenced in a study of T cell responses to AZD1222 COVID-19 vaccine. Only in-frame clones appear in the TCRdb table, and some are missing; sequencing was by immunoSEQ multiplex PCR. The sample lists 150,000 to 190,000 clones, 87% occurring once. The specimen comprised peripheral blood, sampled 28 days after the second AZD1222 dose. The source is an adult who received the AZD1222 COVID-19 vaccine.

This chain links TRBV7-2 with TRBJ2-7, with 14 bases identical to TRBD2. The trim removed 0 bases at V and 3 bases at J, leaving 16 bases unmatched. This CDR3 is 21 amino acids long. The germline gives CDR1 SGHTA, CDR2 FQGNSA. Here the CDR3 DNA reads TGTGCCAGCAGCTTAGCACCCCGACGACTAGCGGGAGGGCCGGGGCACTACGAGCAGTACTTC. The encoded protein is CASSLAPRRLAGGPGHYEQYF.

V usage is TRBV19 and J usage is TRBJ2-1; 12 nucleotides agree with TRBD1. The V segment lost 7 bases and the J segment 5 bases; nucleotides outside the gene matches: 3. This CDR3 is 14 amino acids long. CDR1 is LNHDA and CDR2 is SQIVND in the germline V gene (reference sequence). The CDR3: CASKGDRGHNEQFF. The CDR3 DNA reads as TGTGCCAGTAAGGGGGACAGGGGGCACAATGAGCAGTTCTTC.

A note on this clone: Distinct nucleotide sequences in the sample also encode this CDR3. The chain combines TRBV6-2 or TRBV6-3 with TRBJ1-5; D is uncertain. Germline V gene data show CDR1 as MNHEY and CDR2 as SVGEGT. The ends were cut back, 2 bases at V and 4 bases at J, with 3 bases in the middle. There are 12 residues in the CDR3. CDR3 bases: TGTGCCAGCAGTTACGTGAATCAGCCCCAGCATTTT. Translated: CASSYVNQPQHF.

This sequence joins TRBV28 and TRBJ1-1; D is unclear. From germline, CDR1 is MDHEN and CDR2 SYDVKM. Between the trimmed V and J ends, which lost 5 bases and 7 bases, there was a span of 8 bases. The CDR3 runs 11 residues. CDR3 coding DNA: TGTGCCAGCAGTACTGGAAATGAAGCTTTCTTT. Its translation is CASSTGNEAFF.

The chain is built from TRBV2 and TRBJ1-6, with D perhaps TRBD1 (5 bases). V lost 7 bases and J 6 bases, leaving 19 bases between the germline ends. The CDR3 totals 16 residues. Per the germline V gene, CDR1 is SNHLY and CDR2 is FYNNEI. This CDR3 reads CASNEVQLGGNSPLHF. The CDR3 nucleotides are TGTGCCAGCAACGAAGTTCAACTTGGGGGTAATTCACCCCTCCACTTT.

The chain joins TRBV6-1 to TRBJ1-1; 8 nucleotides line up with TRBD1. Germline CDR1 is MNHNS and CDR2 is SASEGT. The length of the CDR3 is 12 residues. With 2 bases clipped from V and 11 bases from J, the junction kept 4 bases outside the gene matches. Here the CDR3 reads CASSELDRVAFF. CDR3 DNA sequence: TGTGCCAGCAGTGAACTGGACAGGGTGGCTTTCTTT.

The gene calls are TRBV6-2 or TRBV6-3 and TRBJ2-5, with 10 positions matching TRBD2. CDR1 is MNHEY and CDR2 is SVGEGT in the germline V gene. J was trimmed by 0 bases and V by 6 bases; bases with no gene match: 7. This CDR3 spans 16 amino acids. CDR3 bases: TGTGCCAGCAGCACCCCACTAGCGGGGAACCAAGAGACCCAGTACTTC. It encodes CASSTPLAGNQETQYF.

The chain is built from TRBV7-2 and TRBJ1-5, with D perhaps matching TRBD1 (6 bases). V lost 1 base, J lost 6 bases, and 7 bases lay in between. The CDR3 runs 13 residues. Germline V CDR1 and CDR2: SGHTA, FQGNSA. CDR3 coding DNA: TGTGCCAGCAGCTTAGTGGGGGCTCAGCCCCAGCATTTT. Translating it yields CASSLVGAQPQHF. The complete variable domain, with remaining parts taken from reference TRBV7-2 and TRBJ1-5, reads GAGVSQSPSNKVTEKGKDVELRCDPISGHTALYWYRQSLGQGLEFLIYFQGNSAPDKSGLPSDRFSAERTGGSVSTLTIQRTQQEDSAVYLCASSLVGAQPQHFGDGTRLSIL.

The chain is built from TRBV6-5 and TRBJ2-7; D is possibly TRBD2 (6 bases). V gave up 4 bases and J gave up 6 bases, with 22 bases separating them. Germline CDR1 is MNHEY and CDR2 is SVGAGI. The CDR3 has 16 amino acids. CDR3 sequence (DNA): TGTGCCAGCAGTTCCGTCGATAGCGGATTCCTTCTCGAGCAGTACTTC. Protein: CASSSVDSGFLLEQYF.

The chain carries TRBV5-1 and TRBJ1-1; 12 bases agree with TRBD1. Germline trimming cut 4 bases from V and 3 bases from J; bases unmatched to any gene: 10. Germline-derived CDR1 and CDR2 are SGHRS and YFSETQ. The CDR3 sequence is 17 residues long. CDR3 sequence: CASSAGTGGVTDTEAFF. CDR3 DNA: TGCGCCAGCAGCGCCGGGACAGGGGGCGTGACGGACACTGAAGCTTTCTTT.

V and J are TRBV6-5 and TRBJ2-7; D is possibly TRBD2 (5 bases). Trimming cost V 5 bases and J 0 bases, with 14 bases left between them. CDR1 and CDR2 from the germline V gene are MNHEY and SVGAGI. The CDR3 has 15 residues. The CDR3 coding sequence is TGTGCCAGCAGTCTTCCGGGAATTAGCTCCTACGAGCAGTACTTC. This translates into CASSLPGISSYEQYF.

This chain links TRBV6-1 with TRBJ1-5; TRBD1 is a possible D gene (6 bases). Germline V gives CDR1 MNHNS, CDR2 SASEGT. This CDR3 contains 15 residues. V dropped 1 base and J dropped 3 bases, with 10 bases sitting between them. CDR3 residues: CASSEVGGYNQPQHF. The CDR3 region has the DNA TGTGCCAGCAGTGAAGTAGGGGGATACAATCAGCCCCAGCATTTT.

V usage is TRBV7-3 and J usage is TRBJ1-1; D ambiguous. Trimming took 1 base from V and 1 from J, leaving 10 bases between them. Germline V gene lookup returns CDR1 SGHTA and CDR2 FQGTGA. The CDR3 runs 15 residues. The DNA for the CDR3 is TGTGCCAGCAGCTTAAACGGCCGCAAGAACACTGAAGCTTTCTTT. It encodes CASSLNGRKNTEAFF.

The chain recombines TRBV18 with TRBJ1-5, with D unclear. The CDR3 covers 13 residues. V lost 3 bases to trimming and J lost 0 bases, with 3 bases between them. The germline CDR1 and CDR2 sequences are KGHSH and LQKENI. Here the CDR3 DNA reads TGTGCCAGCTCACCCAGTAGCAATCAGCCCCAGCATTTT. This encodes CASSPSSNQPQHF. Full variable domain (rest looked up from reference TRBV18 and TRBJ1-5): NAGVMQNPRHLVRRRGQEARLRCSPMKGHSHVYWYRQLPEEGLKFMVYLQKENIIDESGMPKERFSAEFPKEGPSILRIQQVVRGDSAAYFCASSPSSNQPQHFGDGTRLSIL.

The chain employs TRBV5-1 and TRBJ1-1; D gene uncertain. The germline gives CDR1 SGHRS, CDR2 YFSETQ. Trimming stripped 4 bases from V and 4 bases from J, with 14 bases between. The CDR3 spans 14 residues. For the CDR3, the DNA is TGCGCCAGCAGCCCGAAAAATCAGGCCACTGAAGCTTTCTTT. This sequence encodes CASSPKNQATEAFF.

The chain employs TRBV19 and TRBJ1-2; the D gene is possibly TRBD1 (5 bases). CDR1 and CDR2 (germline): LNHDA, SQIVND (reference sequence). The length of the CDR3 is 12 residues. V lost 3 bases and J 6 bases, leaving 8 bases between the germline ends. CDR3 sequence (DNA): TGTGCCAGTAGTATGATAGGGGATGGCTACACCTTC. Protein sequence: CASSMIGDGYTF.

This chain's CDR3 is CASSSSTASSGNTIYF. The CDR3 nucleotides are TGCGCCAGCAGCTCCTCGACAGCAAGCTCTGGAAACACCATATATTTT. The chain links TRBV5-1 to TRBJ1-3; perhaps TRBD1 as D (5 bases). V lost 3 bases to trimming and J lost 0 bases, with 13 bases between them. CDR1 is SGHRS and CDR2 is YFSETQ in the germline V gene. This CDR3 contains 16 residues.

The rearrangement uses TRBV3-1 (or the pseudogene TRBV3-2) and TRBJ2-1, with TRBD2 matching over 9 bases. The germline CDR1 and CDR2 sequences are LGHDT and YNNKEL (reference sequence). CDR3 length: 15 amino acids. V lost 0 bases and J lost 7; bases outside the gene matches: 4. The CDR3, as DNA: TGTGCCAGCAGCCAAGATCGCCTAGCGGGAAATGAGCAGTTCTTC. It yields the protein CASSQDRLAGNEQFF.

The J gene is TRBJ2-1, the V gene TRBV4-1; 10 positions match TRBD1. Germline loops: CDR1 MGHRA, CDR2 YSYEKL. V was pared by 3 bases and J by 9 bases, with 8 bases of the junction left unmatched. The CDR3 spans 15 residues. The CDR3 sequence: CASSHGTGALSEQFF. The CDR3 DNA reads TGCGCCAGCAGCCACGGGACAGGGGCTTTAAGTGAGCAGTTCTTC.

V usage is TRBV18 and J usage is TRBJ2-7; TRBD1 matches at 9 bases. The V segment lost 3 bases and the J segment 1 base; nucleotides outside the gene matches: 7. Germline assignment: CDR1 KGHSH and CDR2 LQKENI. The length of the CDR3 is 16 residues. This chain's CDR3 is CASSPATGGPSYEQYF. The CDR3, as DNA: TGTGCCAGCTCACCGGCGACAGGGGGGCCATCCTACGAGCAGTACTTC. The variable domain in full, completed from reference TRBV18 and TRBJ2-7, reads NAGVMQNPRHLVRRRGQEARLRCSPMKGHSHVYWYRQLPEEGLKFMVYLQKENIIDESGMPKERFSAEFPKEGPSILRIQQVVRGDSAAYFCASSPATGGPSYEQYFGPGTRLTVT.

CDR3 in amino acids: CASSYSRQGYNEQFF. In nucleotides, the CDR3 is TGTGCCAGCAGTTACTCCCGACAGGGGTACAATGAGCAGTTCTTC. The chain recombines TRBV6-2 or TRBV6-3 with TRBJ2-1, with 8 bases matching TRBD1. Trimming took 0 bases from V and 4 from J; bases not matched to a gene: 2. CDR3 size: 15 residues. CDR1 is MNHEY and CDR2 is SVGEGT in the germline V gene.

The V call is TRBV6-2 or TRBV6-3, the J call TRBJ1-1; 11 bases map to TRBD1. In germline, CDR1 is MNHEY, CDR2 SVGEGT. This CDR3 has 16 amino acids. The V and J ends lost 4 bases and 4 bases, in that order; junction bases with no gene match: 8. The CDR3 protein is CASSSPDRGQGTEAFF. The CDR3 coding sequence is TGTGCCAGCAGTTCTCCGGACAGGGGGCAGGGCACTGAAGCTTTCTTT.

The chain carries TRBV2 and TRBJ2-7; 7 bases map to TRBD1. Per germline, CDR1 SNHLY and CDR2 FYNNEI. V dropped 5 bases and J dropped 0; count of bases not matched to a gene: 4. The CDR3 loop spans 14 amino acids. The DNA of the CDR3 is TGTGCCAGCAGTCGGACAGGTATCTCCTACGAGCAGTACTTC. Protein product: CASSRTGISYEQYF. Full variable domain (outside the CDR3, taken from reference TRBV2 and TRBJ2-7): EPEVTQTPSHQVTQMGQEVILRCVPISNHLYFYWYRQILGQKVEFLVSFYNNEISEKSEIFDDQFSVERPDGSNFTLKIRSTKLEDSAMYFCASSRTGISYEQYFGPGTRLTVT.

V and J are TRBV9 and TRBJ2-7; D may be TRBD2 (6 bases). V was cut by 7 bases and J by 4 bases, with 18 bases left in between. In germline, CDR1 is SGDLS, CDR2 YYNGEE. The CDR3 spans 14 residues. The CDR3 DNA follows: TGTGCCAGCGGGGGAGGAGCCCCACCTTACGAGCAGTACTTC. Residues: CASGGGAPPYEQYF.

V and J are TRBV13 and TRBJ2-7; 7 nucleotides align to TRBD1. The CDR3 extends over 14 amino acids. Germline V gene data show CDR1 as PRHDT and CDR2 as FYEKMQ (reference sequence). The V and J ends lost 3 bases and 4 bases, in that order; junction bases with no gene match: 6. The CDR3 region has the DNA TGTGCCAGCAGCTTCCAGGGGGTTGGTTACGAGCAGTACTTC. As protein: CASSFQGVGYEQYF.

In the case of this clone: The sample has other DNA sequences that encode this CDR3 too. The genes are TRBV11-3 and TRBJ2-2; no reliable D call. Trimming left V 5 bases short and J 4 bases short, with 2 bases between. Germline CDR1 SGHNT, CDR2 YENEEA. The CDR3 is 11 residues long. Written as DNA, the CDR3 is TGTGCCAGCAGCCGCACCGGGGAGCTGTTTTTT. This codes for CASSRTGELFF.

This chain uses TRBV5-4 with TRBJ2-1; D is possibly TRBD2 (6 bases). The V end was cut by 6 bases, the J end by 8 bases, with 18 bases between. Germline V lookup: CDR1 SGHNT, CDR2 YYREEE (reference sequence). The CDR3 length is 14 residues. Written as DNA, the CDR3 is TGTGCCAGCACCCGTGTGGGGGGAGGTGATGAGCAGTTCTTC. This encodes CASTRVGGGDEQFF. The full variable domain, completed using reference TRBV5-4 and TRBJ2-1, is ETGVTQSPTHLIKTRGQQVTLRCSSQSGHNTVSWYQQALGQGPQFIFQYYREEENGRGNFPPRFSGLQFPNYSSELNVNALELDDSALYLCASTRVGGGDEQFFGPGTRLTVL.

The chain employs TRBV11-2 and TRBJ2-7; tentatively, D is TRBD2 (5 bases). This CDR3 has 12 amino acids. Germline values: CDR1 SGHAT, CDR2 FQNNGV. Trimming removed 9 bases from V and 5 bases from J, with 14 bases in between. The CDR3 sequence is CASLSERDEQYF. CDR3 sequence (DNA): TGTGCCAGTCTAAGTGAGAGGGACGAGCAGTACTTC. The whole variable domain, filled in from reference TRBV11-2 and TRBJ2-7, reads EAGVAQSPRYKIIEKRQSVAFWCNPISGHATLYWYQQILGQGPKLLIQFQNNGVVDDSQLPKDRFSAERLKGVDSTLKIQPAKLEDSAVYLCASLSERDEQYFGPGTRLTVT.

This clone was counted between two and nine times. V usage is TRBV6-1 and J usage is TRBJ1-2; maybe TRBD1 (6 bases). Germline V lookup: CDR1 MNHNS, CDR2 SASEGT. V dropped 3 bases and J dropped 5 bases, with 16 bases sitting between them. The CDR3 loop spans 15 amino acids. Here the CDR3 DNA reads TGTGCCAGCAGTGAGGGGGCAGATACCCTTTATGGCTACACCTTC. Translating gives CASSEGADTLYGYTF.